One sample yielded the 17 T cell receptor beta chains listed below, sequenced in a study of T cell responses to AZD1222 COVID-19 vaccine. Measured with immunoSEQ multiplex PCR; TCRdb has only the in-frame clones, and not every one. The table has roughly 140,000 clones, around 93% seen once. The sample was peripheral blood, taken on day 0 of AZD1222 vaccination. The receptors derive from an adult in good health.

This clone was detected only a few times. The chain carries TRBV2 and TRBJ1-5, with D maybe TRBD1 (5 bases). This CDR3 is 12 amino acids long. V dropped 1 base and J dropped 13 bases, with 11 bases sitting between them. Germline-derived CDR1 and CDR2 are SNHLY and FYNNEI. The chain's CDR3 is CASSEEDRSQHF. In DNA form, the CDR3 reads TGTGCCAGCAGTGAAGAAGACAGAAGTCAGCATTTT.

The chain is built from TRBV29-1 and TRBJ1-2; possible D gene TRBD1, 5 bases. The CDR3 is made up of 16 amino acids. From germline, CDR1 is SQVTM and CDR2 ANQGSEA. V was trimmed by 0 bases and J by 2 bases, leaving 16 bases between them. CDR3 protein: CSVEEARGRANYGYTF. CDR3 in DNA: TGCAGCGTTGAAGAGGCTCGGGGGAGGGCCAACTATGGCTACACCTTC.

CDR3 sequence reads: CASSLFAGSGMAEAFF. CDR3 bases: TGCGCCAGCAGCTTGTTTGCAGGGAGTGGGATGGCTGAAGCTTTCTTT. The chain has TRBV5-1 and TRBJ1-1; a weak D match, TRBD1 (5 bases). The CDR3 loop spans 16 amino acids. Trimming shortened V by 1 base and J by 6 bases, and 19 bases separated the two germline ends. Germline V lookup: CDR1 SGHRS, CDR2 YFSETQ.

CDR3 protein: CASSPPDRAYEQYF. DNA of the CDR3: TGTGCCAGCAGCCCGCCGGACAGAGCCTACGAGCAGTACTTC. This chain joins TRBV7-2 and TRBJ2-7; TRBD1 might be the D (6 bases). V was cut by 5 bases and J by 2 bases, with 13 bases left in between. The CDR3 contains 14 residues. Per the germline V gene, CDR1 is SGHTA and CDR2 is FQGNSA.

In its sample, this clone was seen a few times. The chain combines TRBV6-4 with TRBJ2-6; D possibly corresponds to TRBD1 (6 bases). There are 16 residues in the CDR3. CDR1 is MRHNA, CDR2 SNTAGT, per germline. V lost 0 bases, J lost 0 bases, and 6 bases lay in between. The CDR3 sequence: CASSDSGASGANVLTF. The CDR3 DNA follows: TGTGCCAGCAGTGACTCGGGGGCCTCTGGGGCCAACGTCCTGACTTTC.

This sequence joins TRBV20-1 and TRBJ2-7; D is tentatively TRBD1 or TRBD2 (5 bases each). The CDR3 length is 14 residues. Germline CDR1 DFQATT, CDR2 SNEGSKA (reference sequence). V was clipped by 3 bases and J by 0 bases, with 12 bases between them. CDR3 region: CSASKGTISYEQYF. The CDR3 bases are TGCAGTGCTAGTAAGGGGACGATCTCCTACGAGCAGTACTTC.

Of note for this clone: At the DNA level, this CDR3 is encoded by other sequences in the same sample as well. The rearrangement uses TRBV5-1 and TRBJ1-2; no clear D gene. Trimming left V 0 bases short and J 3 bases short, with 6 bases between. The CDR3 length is 13 residues. Germline V lookup: CDR1 SGHRS, CDR2 YFSETQ. CDR3: CASSLGADYGYTF. CDR3 sequence (DNA): TGCGCCAGCAGCTTGGGGGCCGACTATGGCTACACCTTC.

This chain joins TRBV4-3 and TRBJ1-2; possible D gene TRBD1, 5 bases. Trimming removed 0 bases at V and 6 bases at J, with 20 bases between. The germline V gene encodes CDR1 LGHNA and CDR2 YSLEER. This CDR3 has 17 residues. The CDR3 reads CASSQDRGIRALDGYTF. CDR3 nucleotides: TGCGCCAGCAGCCAAGATCGGGGCATCAGGGCCCTTGATGGCTACACCTTC.

V is TRBV6-5 and J is TRBJ2-2; unclear D gene. The length of the CDR3 is 14 residues. Trimming left V 0 bases short and J 7 bases short, with 9 bases between. Germline CDR1 is MNHEY and CDR2 is SVGAGI. The CDR3: CASSYSHGGGELFF. CDR3 bases: TGTGCCAGCAGTTACTCGCACGGTGGCGGGGAGCTGTTTTTT.

This rearrangement joins TRBV4-1 to TRBJ1-1, with D possibly being TRBD1 (5 bases). This CDR3 region has 14 residues. The germline V gene encodes CDR1 MGHRA and CDR2 YSYEKL. V was cut by 4 bases and J by 8 bases, with 17 bases left in between. The CDR3 DNA reads TGCGCCAGCAGCCTCCAAGGGACGGCGCGGGAAGCTTTCTTT. As protein: CASSLQGTAREAFF.

The J gene is TRBJ2-7, the V gene TRBV14; the match to TRBD2 covers 10 bases. There are 15 residues in the CDR3. Per germline, CDR1 SGHDN and CDR2 FVKESK. Trimming at V came to 1 base and at J to 5 bases, leaving 5 bases not matched to a gene. DNA for the CDR3: TGTGCCAGCAGCCAAGCCAGCGGGGGGGCCCACGAGCAGTACTTC. Its translation is CASSQASGGAHEQYF.

By proportion, this clone is medium-sized. This chain joins TRBV4-3 and TRBJ2-2, with a tentative D call TRBD2 (8 bases). This CDR3 has 16 amino acids. Between the trimmed V and J ends, which lost 3 bases and 3 bases, there was a span of 14 bases. The germline CDR1 and CDR2 sequences are LGHNA and YSLEER. The DNA of the CDR3 is TGCGCCAGCAGCCACGGGAGGGGGCAGGACACCGGGGAGCTGTTTTTT. It encodes CASSHGRGQDTGELFF.

This chain uses TRBV7-9 with TRBJ2-2, with D unresolved. Trimming removed 6 bases from V and 7 bases from J, with 12 bases in between. The CDR3 is 13 amino acids. From germline, CDR1 is SEHNR and CDR2 FQNEAQ (reference sequence). The chain's CDR3 is CASRLWADGELFF. The CDR3 DNA is TGTGCCAGCAGACTCTGGGCGGACGGGGAGCTGTTTTTT. The full variable domain, with the rest looked up from reference TRBV7-9 and TRBJ2-2, is DTGVSQNPRHKITKRGQNVTFRCDPISEHNRLYWYRQTLGQGPEFLTYFQNEAQLEKSRLLSDRFSAERPKGSFSTLEIQRTEQGDSAMYLCASRLWADGELFFGEGSRLTVL.

This chain links TRBV4-3 with TRBJ1-2, with D possibly matching TRBD1 (5 bases). Germline V gene data show CDR1 as LGHNA and CDR2 as YSLEER. The CDR3 covers 15 residues. Trimming removed 2 bases from V and 1 base from J, with 11 bases in between. CDR3 in amino acids: CASSQSLQGNYGYTF. DNA for the CDR3: TGCGCCAGCAGCCAATCCCTCCAGGGTAACTATGGCTACACCTTC.

J is TRBJ2-1 and V is TRBV19; 8 bases align to TRBD1. CDR1 and CDR2 (germline): LNHDA, SQIVND (reference sequence). The V and J ends lost 5 bases and 2 bases, in that order; junction bases with no gene match: 5. CDR3 length: 15 residues. The CDR3 DNA sequence: TGTGCCAGTAGTCCCGCAGGGGGCCCCTACAATGAGCAGTTCTTC. The encoded protein is CASSPAGGPYNEQFF.

This chain uses TRBV24-1 with TRBJ2-5; D may be TRBD1 (6 bases). Germline CDR1 KGHDR, CDR2 SFDVKD. The CDR3 consists of 16 residues. V was trimmed by 3 bases and J by 5 bases, leaving 18 bases between them. This CDR3 reads CATSDGDTKVRETQYF. CDR3 nucleotide sequence: TGTGCCACCAGTGATGGGGACACAAAGGTTAGGGAGACCCAGTACTTC.

The gene calls are TRBV5-4 and TRBJ1-1, with D unclear. V was trimmed by 5 bases and J by 0 bases, leaving 14 bases between them. CDR1 and CDR2 from the germline V gene are SGHNT and YYREEE (reference sequence). The CDR3 loop spans 15 amino acids. The CDR3 DNA sequence: TGTGCCAGCAGATTCAACGGACGGATGAACACTGAAGCTTTCTTT. Its protein product is CASRFNGRMNTEAFF.